These T cell receptor beta chains were read from a single sample in a study of T cell repertoires in cytomegalovirus infection. TCRdb passed the reads through MiXCR, listing each CDR3 protein once. The sample includes roughly 990,000 distinct CDR3 sequences, approximately 31% of them seen just once. Their target antigens are unknown. Here the sequenced sample was cultured CD8+ T cells from PBMCs, taken from culture after CMV antigen stimulation. Source of these receptors: a human donor in good health (CMV status not recorded). Some clones in this sample may be carry-over from other donors' samples. Both conserved end residues are part of each CDR3. Rows give clone size only sometimes, using once, few, many, or a class for an expanded clone.

v_call	j_call	clone_size	cdr3_aa
TRBV10-3	TRBJ1-2	-	CAISEGGYTF
TRBV7-9	TRBJ1-2	-	CASSLARTGTNYGYTF
TRBV10-3	TRBJ1-5	few	CAISARTGTNQPQHF
TRBV28	TRBJ2-1	-	CASSLQLQSTGSEQFF
TRBV7-3	TRBJ1-2	few	CASSYGSKNGYTF
TRBV19	TRBJ1-1	-	CASSMGWDLNTEAFF
TRBV20-1	TRBJ1-2	-	CSARPQGEIYGYTF
TRBV7-3	TRBJ2-1	few	CASSFFGSGGEQFF
TRBV28	TRBJ2-3	-	CASSSYKASTDTQYF
TRBV6-1	TRBJ2-2	-	CASSKLAGRRTGELFF
TRBV7-2	TRBJ2-1	-	CASNPGWKDEQFF
TRBV7-6	TRBJ2-6	few	CASSLAPGSSGANVLTF
TRBV7-8	TRBJ1-5	-	CASSRGPGARQPQHF
TRBV11-2	TRBJ1-5	few	CASSHTAGPLWPQHF
TRBV4-1	TRBJ2-1	few	CASTHRTEGSYNEQFF
TRBV28	TRBJ2-5	-	CASRITVYQETQYF
TRBV6-5	TRBJ1-2	-	CASSYTGVDGYTF
TRBV4-1	TRBJ2-1	few	CASSRSLDEQFF
TRBV27	TRBJ1-5	-	CASSPSDRVGQPQHF
TRBV4-1	TRBJ2-7	-	CASSQVVLTTYEQYF
TRBV27	TRBJ2-1	few	CASSLSPASSYNEQFF
TRBV7-6	TRBJ2-3	-	CANSLGARGGDTQYF
TRBV6-1	TRBJ1-4	-	CASSGGQKNEKLFF
TRBV5-3	TRBJ2-2	-	CASSYGLAEYTGELFF
TRBV7-9	TRBJ2-2	few	CASSASGLIAHPNTGELFF
TRBV6-8	TRBJ1-1	few	CASSYSSGRGPDTEAFF
TRBV7-2	TRBJ1-2	many	CASSFSLNRWDLEGYTF
TRBV4-1	TRBJ1-1	few	CASSQDNRGMDTEAFF
TRBV7-8	TRBJ2-5	few	CASSPVDNQETQYF
TRBV7-6	TRBJ2-3	many	CASSPPLTDTQYF
TRBV27	TRBJ2-7	few	CATSTLGTGNYEQYF
TRBV28	TRBJ1-2	-	CASTPSLSATYGYTF
TRBV20-1	TRBJ1-5	-	CSARSDAHQPQHF
TRBV6-6	TRBJ1-2	few	CASSSLLQSSYGYTF
TRBV11-2	TRBJ2-1	-	CASSSTEQTYNEQFF
TRBV14	TRBJ2-5	-	CASSQEKDGQGSASSLETQYF
TRBV7-8	TRBJ2-1	few	CASSLGPRGYLNEQFF
TRBV19	TRBJ1-5	-	CASRTGHLTNQPQHF
TRBV12-3/TRBV12-4	TRBJ1-6	-	CASSLEGTVYNSPLHF
TRBV2	TRBJ1-1	-	CASSRPIKSEAFF
TRBV19	TRBJ2-2	-	CATEGTGGAGELFF
TRBV10-2	TRBJ2-5	-	CASRTNTGHETQYF
TRBV19	TRBJ2-1	-	CASSISGAYNEQFF
TRBV29-1	TRBJ2-5	-	CSVEIGRVAETQYF
TRBV7-6	TRBJ2-2	many	CASSLGRNTGELFF